The rows below give T cell receptor beta chains drawn from one sample of a study of blood T cell repertoires in COVID-19. Sequenced by immunoSEQ multiplex PCR; TCRdb stores in-frame clones only, minus some. This repertoire shows roughly 230,000 clones, 65% to 90% found once; its top ten account for just under 7.5%. What was sequenced was peripheral blood. Every receptor here comes from a woman in her fifties or sixties with acute or convalescent COVID-19. Each CDR3 is given with its conserved first and last residue. The D gene is left open where the match is weak. The size entry is marked missing in some rows and otherwise reads once, few, many or a size class.

d_call: NA; cdr3_length: 12; clone_size: NA; v_call: TRBV6-1; j_call: TRBJ1-5; cdr3_aa: CASSDRVQPQHF; cdr3_nt: TGTGCCAGCAGTGACAGGGTTCAGCCCCAGCATTTT
d_call: NA; cdr3_length: 12; clone_size: NA; v_call: TRBV28; j_call: TRBJ1-5; cdr3_aa: CAAEGAEQPQHF; cdr3_nt: TGTGCCGCGGAAGGCGCGGAGCAGCCCCAGCATTTT
d_call: NA; cdr3_length: 14; clone_size: NA; v_call: TRBV5-1; j_call: TRBJ1-1; cdr3_aa: CASSLTQSNTEAFF; cdr3_nt: TGCGCCAGCAGCTTGACGCAGTCGAACACTGAAGCTTTCTTT
d_call: TRBD1; cdr3_length: 16; clone_size: once; v_call: TRBV6-2/TRBV6-3; j_call: TRBJ2-7; cdr3_aa: CASSYSPTGVLGEQYF; cdr3_nt: TGTGCCAGCAGTTACTCGCCTACAGGGGTTTTGGGCGAGCAGTACTTC
d_call: TRBD1; cdr3_length: 12; clone_size: NA; v_call: TRBV10-2; j_call: TRBJ2-1; cdr3_aa: CASSLGDRGWFF; cdr3_nt: TGCGCCAGCAGTCTAGGGGACAGGGGGTGGTTCTTC
d_call: TRBD2; cdr3_length: 18; clone_size: many; v_call: TRBV28; j_call: TRBJ2-3; cdr3_aa: CASSSGTSGIALSGTQYF; cdr3_nt: TGTGCCAGCAGTTCGGGGACTAGCGGCATCGCATTGTCGGGTACGCAGTATTTT
d_call: NA; cdr3_length: 12; clone_size: NA; v_call: TRBV6-6; j_call: TRBJ1-6; cdr3_aa: CASNRENSPLHF; cdr3_nt: TGTGCCAGCAACAGGGAAAATTCACCCCTCCACTTT
d_call: NA; cdr3_length: 14; clone_size: NA; v_call: TRBV28; j_call: TRBJ1-1; cdr3_aa: CASSFPPEVTEAFF; cdr3_nt: TGTGCCAGCAGTTTCCCCCCGGAGGTCACTGAAGCTTTCTTT
d_call: NA; cdr3_length: 11; clone_size: NA; v_call: TRBV11-2; j_call: TRBJ2-5; cdr3_aa: CASSLRETQYF; cdr3_nt: TGTGCCAGCAGCTTACGGGAGACCCAGTACTTC
d_call: TRBD2; cdr3_length: 16; clone_size: NA; v_call: TRBV18; j_call: TRBJ2-5; cdr3_aa: CASSRTSGSLQETQYF; cdr3_nt: TGTGCCAGCTCCCGTACTAGCGGGAGCTTGCAAGAGACCCAGTACTTC
d_call: TRBD1; cdr3_length: 13; clone_size: few; v_call: TRBV25-1; j_call: TRBJ1-6; cdr3_aa: CASRPQGDSPLHF; cdr3_nt: TGTGCCAGCAGGCCCCAGGGGGACTCACCCCTCCACTTT
d_call: NA; cdr3_length: 14; clone_size: NA; v_call: TRBV3-1/TRBV3-2; j_call: TRBJ1-1; cdr3_aa: CASSQATANTEAFF; cdr3_nt: TGTGCCAGCAGCCAGGCCACAGCGAACACTGAAGCTTTCTTT
d_call: NA; cdr3_length: 11; clone_size: NA; v_call: TRBV18; j_call: TRBJ1-1; cdr3_aa: CASSPTSEAFF; cdr3_nt: TGTGCCAGCTCACCTACTTCTGAAGCTTTCTTT
d_call: TRBD2; cdr3_length: 13; clone_size: NA; v_call: TRBV2; j_call: TRBJ2-7; cdr3_aa: CASCWEGRYEQYF; cdr3_nt: TGTGCCAGCTGTTGGGAGGGCCGCTACGAGCAGTACTTC
d_call: NA; cdr3_length: 11; clone_size: NA; v_call: TRBV5-6; j_call: TRBJ1-2; cdr3_aa: CASSRVYGYTF; cdr3_nt: TGTGCCAGCAGCCGGGTGTATGGCTACACCTTC
d_call: TRBD1; cdr3_length: 11; clone_size: NA; v_call: TRBV5-4; j_call: TRBJ1-1; cdr3_aa: CASSFDRVAFF; cdr3_nt: TGTGCCAGCAGCTTTGACAGGGTAGCTTTCTTT
d_call: NA; cdr3_length: 22; clone_size: NA; v_call: TRBV4-1; j_call: TRBJ2-1; cdr3_aa: CASSQDPDARRIRVSSYNEQFF; cdr3_nt: TGCGCCAGCAGCCAAGATCCAGATGCCAGACGTATTCGGGTAAGCTCCTACAATGAGCAGTTCTTC
d_call: TRBD2; cdr3_length: 14; clone_size: once; v_call: TRBV5-1; j_call: TRBJ2-5; cdr3_aa: CASSWGSGVETQYF; cdr3_nt: TGCGCCAGCAGCTGGGGGAGCGGGGTGGAGACCCAGTACTTC
d_call: NA; cdr3_length: 14; clone_size: NA; v_call: TRBV5-4; j_call: TRBJ2-5; cdr3_aa: CASSAQQGSETQYF; cdr3_nt: TGTGCCAGCAGCGCGCAACAGGGTTCAGAGACCCAGTACTTC
d_call: TRBD2; cdr3_length: 16; clone_size: NA; v_call: TRBV27; j_call: TRBJ2-7; cdr3_aa: CASSPRRLAGALEQYF; cdr3_nt: TGTGCCAGCAGTCCCCGGAGACTAGCGGGGGCACTGGAGCAGTACTTC
d_call: NA; cdr3_length: 13; clone_size: many; v_call: TRBV11-2; j_call: TRBJ2-3; cdr3_aa: CASSPVRTDTQYF; cdr3_nt: TGTGCCAGCAGCCCCGTCCGCACAGATACGCAGTATTTT
d_call: TRBD2; cdr3_length: 16; clone_size: NA; v_call: TRBV10-2; j_call: TRBJ2-6; cdr3_aa: CASRTSGSSGANVLTF; cdr3_nt: TGCGCCAGCAGGACTAGCGGGAGTTCTGGGGCCAACGTCCTGACTTTC
d_call: NA; cdr3_length: 17; clone_size: NA; v_call: TRBV5-1; j_call: TRBJ2-2; cdr3_aa: CASSPGRVPANTGELFF; cdr3_nt: TGCGCCAGCAGCCCGGGAAGGGTCCCCGCGAACACCGGGGAGCTGTTTTTT
d_call: NA; cdr3_length: 13; clone_size: NA; v_call: TRBV9; j_call: TRBJ2-2; cdr3_aa: CASTSRGSGELFF; cdr3_nt: TGTGCCAGCACTTCAAGGGGATCCGGGGAGCTGTTTTTT
d_call: TRBD2; cdr3_length: 14; clone_size: NA; v_call: TRBV5-4; j_call: TRBJ2-5; cdr3_aa: CASSWGDYQETQYF; cdr3_nt: TGTGCCAGCAGCTGGGGGGACTATCAAGAGACCCAGTACTTC
d_call: NA; cdr3_length: 16; clone_size: NA; v_call: TRBV6-1; j_call: TRBJ2-4; cdr3_aa: CASSGSGSLAKNIQYF; cdr3_nt: TGTGCCAGCAGTGGATCCGGGTCACTAGCCAAAAACATTCAGTACTTC
d_call: TRBD1; cdr3_length: 15; clone_size: NA; v_call: TRBV12-5; j_call: TRBJ2-5; cdr3_aa: CASGLGDRGQETQYF; cdr3_nt: TGTGCTAGTGGTTTGGGGGACAGGGGCCAAGAGACCCAGTACTTC
d_call: TRBD2; cdr3_length: 16; clone_size: NA; v_call: TRBV27; j_call: TRBJ2-1; cdr3_aa: CASSLGLAASYNEQFF; cdr3_nt: TGTGCCAGCAGTTTAGGACTAGCGGCCTCCTACAATGAGCAGTTCTTC
d_call: NA; cdr3_length: 16; clone_size: NA; v_call: TRBV14; j_call: TRBJ2-5; cdr3_aa: CASSQDKGLWTETQYF; cdr3_nt: TGTGCCAGCAGCCAAGATAAAGGACTTTGGACAGAGACCCAGTACTTC
d_call: NA; cdr3_length: 16; clone_size: NA; v_call: TRBV10-3; j_call: TRBJ2-3; cdr3_aa: CAIRAWVGGKTDTQYF; cdr3_nt: TGTGCCATCAGGGCGTGGGTGGGGGGAAAGACAGATACGCAGTATTTT
d_call: TRBD1; cdr3_length: 15; clone_size: NA; v_call: TRBV30; j_call: TRBJ1-2; cdr3_aa: CAWRGGDRAGYGYTF; cdr3_nt: TGTGCCTGGAGGGGGGGTGACAGGGCCGGCTATGGCTACACCTTC
d_call: NA; cdr3_length: 12; clone_size: NA; v_call: TRBV19; j_call: TRBJ2-3; cdr3_aa: CASQGEADTQYF; cdr3_nt: TGTGCCAGCCAGGGGGAGGCAGATACGCAGTATTTT
d_call: TRBD1; cdr3_length: 16; clone_size: NA; v_call: TRBV11-3; j_call: TRBJ2-5; cdr3_aa: CASSSRMGTGQETQYF; cdr3_nt: TGTGCCAGCAGCTCCAGGATGGGGACAGGACAAGAGACCCAGTACTTC
d_call: TRBD2; cdr3_length: 15; clone_size: NA; v_call: TRBV19; j_call: TRBJ2-5; cdr3_aa: CASSIGTSGGETQYF; cdr3_nt: TGTGCCAGTAGTATCGGGACTAGCGGTGGAGAGACCCAGTACTTC
d_call: NA; cdr3_length: 13; clone_size: NA; v_call: TRBV6-4; j_call: TRBJ2-1; cdr3_aa: CASSDSPGFRRFF; cdr3_nt: TGTGCCAGCAGTGACTCTCCAGGGTTTCGACGGTTCTTC
d_call: NA; cdr3_length: 14; clone_size: NA; v_call: TRBV25-1; j_call: TRBJ1-4; cdr3_aa: CASSRAGNYEKLFF; cdr3_nt: TGTGCCAGCAGTAGGGCAGGGAATTACGAAAAACTGTTTTTT
d_call: NA; cdr3_length: 13; clone_size: NA; v_call: TRBV7-6; j_call: TRBJ2-5; cdr3_aa: CASSEGVGETQYF; cdr3_nt: TGTGCCAGCAGCGAGGGGGTGGGAGAGACCCAGTACTTC
d_call: NA; cdr3_length: 15; clone_size: NA; v_call: TRBV5-6; j_call: TRBJ2-3; cdr3_aa: CASSLEPLRGDTQYF; cdr3_nt: TGTGCCAGCAGCTTGGAGCCCCTGCGAGGAGATACGCAGTATTTT
d_call: TRBD1; cdr3_length: 17; clone_size: NA; v_call: TRBV6-1; j_call: TRBJ1-3; cdr3_aa: CASSGTGGPLSGNTIYF; cdr3_nt: TGTGCCAGCAGTGGTACAGGGGGCCCTCTCTCTGGAAACACCATATATTTT
d_call: TRBD1; cdr3_length: 15; clone_size: NA; v_call: TRBV5-1; j_call: TRBJ1-6; cdr3_aa: CASRQTGGSNSPLHF; cdr3_nt: TGCGCCAGCAGACAGACAGGGGGCAGTAATTCACCCCTCCACTTT
d_call: NA; cdr3_length: 13; clone_size: NA; v_call: TRBV2; j_call: TRBJ1-6; cdr3_aa: CASTRLYNSPLHF; cdr3_nt: TGTGCCAGCACCAGATTATATAATTCACCCCTCCACTTT
d_call: TRBD1; cdr3_length: 15; clone_size: NA; v_call: TRBV24-1; j_call: TRBJ1-5; cdr3_aa: CATSRGGDHNQPQHF; cdr3_nt: TGTGCCACCAGCCGAGGGGGCGACCACAATCAGCCCCAGCATTTT
d_call: NA; cdr3_length: 14; clone_size: NA; v_call: TRBV5-4; j_call: TRBJ1-4; cdr3_aa: CASSLGQTNEKLFF; cdr3_nt: TGTGCCAGCAGCTTGGGACAGACTAATGAAAAACTGTTTTTT
d_call: NA; cdr3_length: 15; clone_size: NA; v_call: TRBV4-1; j_call: TRBJ2-7; cdr3_aa: CASSQDLGSSYEQYF; cdr3_nt: TGCGCCAGCAGCCAAGATTTGGGGAGCTCCTACGAGCAGTACTTC
d_call: TRBD1; cdr3_length: 15; clone_size: NA; v_call: TRBV5-1; j_call: TRBJ2-5; cdr3_aa: CASSFGTGVQETQYF; cdr3_nt: TGCGCCAGCAGCTTTGGGACAGGAGTTCAAGAGACCCAGTACTTC
d_call: NA; cdr3_length: 10; clone_size: NA; v_call: TRBV2; j_call: TRBJ2-7; cdr3_aa: CASTEYEQYF; cdr3_nt: TGTGCCAGCACGGAGTACGAGCAGTACTTC
d_call: NA; cdr3_length: 15; clone_size: NA; v_call: TRBV5-1; j_call: TRBJ1-1; cdr3_aa: CASSPNQGLNTEAFF; cdr3_nt: TGCGCCAGCAGCCCAAATCAGGGGTTGAACACTGAAGCTTTCTTT
d_call: TRBD1; cdr3_length: 15; clone_size: once; v_call: TRBV28; j_call: TRBJ1-4; cdr3_aa: CASRNRGHGNEKLFF; cdr3_nt: TGTGCCAGCAGAAACAGGGGGCACGGTAATGAAAAACTGTTTTTT
d_call: TRBD2; cdr3_length: 14; clone_size: NA; v_call: TRBV28; j_call: TRBJ2-1; cdr3_aa: CASSLLAGYNEQFF; cdr3_nt: TGTGCCAGCAGTTTACTAGCGGGATACAATGAGCAGTTCTTC